Listed here are 10 T cell receptor beta chains from one sample, sequenced in a study of cytomegalovirus exposure and HLA in healthy donors. PCR primers comprised 60 Vbeta and 13 Jbeta primers. TCRdb's copy holds only in-frame clones and misses some; the assay was immunoSEQ multiplex PCR. The table lists around 220,000 clones, 70% to 85% of them singletons. The sequencing input was PBMCs. Every receptor here comes from a girl aged 2 to 10 in good health and CMV-seronegative.

This clone showed up just once. V gene TRBV5-6 combines with J gene TRBJ2-6; D gene unclear. V dropped 1 base and J dropped 0 bases, with 5 bases sitting between them. There are 15 residues in the CDR3. Germline V CDR1 and CDR2: SGHDT, YYEEEE. As DNA, the CDR3 is TGTGCCAGCAGCTTGTTAGCCTCTGGGGCCAACGTCCTGACTTTC. Translated, it gives CASSLLASGANVLTF.

The chain couples TRBV6-5 to TRBJ2-7; tentatively, D is TRBD1 (6 bases). The CDR3 is 14 residues long. V was clipped by 10 bases and J by 0 bases, with 16 bases between them. Per germline, CDR1 MNHEY and CDR2 SVGAGI. This CDR3 reads CATAGTLSSYEQYF. Written as DNA, the CDR3 is TGTGCCACCGCCGGGACATTGAGCTCCTACGAGCAGTACTTC.

The chain recombines TRBV6-6 with TRBJ1-2, with TRBD1 as a possible D gene (5 bases). Germline V gives CDR1 MNHNY, CDR2 SVGAGI (reference sequence). Trimming took off 5 bases at V and 7 bases at J, with 17 bases between the two ends. The CDR3 consists of 14 residues. The CDR3 bases are TGTGCCAGCAGTCGGGACGGACGGGGGAGTGGCTACACCTTC. Translation gives CASSRDGRGSGYTF.

V and J are TRBV14 and TRBJ2-3, with D perhaps matching TRBD1 (5 bases). V lost 2 bases and J 4 bases, leaving 10 bases between the germline ends. This CDR3 has 14 amino acids. Per germline, CDR1 SGHDN and CDR2 FVKESK. CDR3 sequence reads: CASSQRGAPDTQYF. The CDR3, as DNA: TGTGCCAGCAGCCAAAGGGGCGCGCCAGATACGCAGTATTTT.

The chain joins TRBV6-5 to TRBJ1-1; D unresolved. V was pared by 6 bases and J by 0 bases, with 11 bases between. From germline, CDR1 is MNHEY and CDR2 SVGAGI. CDR3 length equals 14 residues. CDR3 in DNA: TGTGCCAGCAGAGCCCAGGAATTGAACACTGAAGCTTTCTTT. Translation: CASRAQELNTEAFF.

The rearrangement uses TRBV5-6 and TRBJ2-7; D unclear. The ends were cut back, 1 base at V and 3 bases at J, with 8 bases in the middle. The CDR3 sequence is 13 residues long. Germline lookup yields CDR1 SGHDT and CDR2 YYEEEE. The CDR3 DNA follows: TGTGCCAGCAGCTTGAAGGCAGGCTACGAGCAGTACTTC. As protein: CASSLKAGYEQYF.

The CDR3, as DNA: TGTGCCAGCAGCGACAGAGACAGATCCAATCAGCCCCAGCATTTT. Translated, it gives CASSDRDRSNQPQHF. The chain links TRBV7-9 to TRBJ1-5; D possibly corresponds to TRBD1 (5 bases). V was pared by 5 bases and J by 3 bases, with 14 bases between. Germline CDR1 reads SEHNR; CDR2 reads FQNEAQ (reference sequence). This CDR3 has 15 residues. Filled out from reference TRBV7-9 and TRBJ1-5, the complete variable domain reads DTGVSQNPRHKITKRGQNVTFRCDPISEHNRLYWYRQTLGQGPEFLTYFQNEAQLEKSRLLSDRFSAERPKGSFSTLEIQRTEQGDSAMYLCASSDRDRSNQPQHFGDGTRLSIL.

The sample holds a few counts of this clone. The J gene is TRBJ1-1, the V gene TRBV4-1, with D unclear. Germline lookup yields CDR1 MGHRA and CDR2 YSYEKL. Trimming pared 4 bases from V and 4 bases from J, leaving 10 bases between. The CDR3 has 13 amino acids. The chain's CDR3 is CASSLSGGTEAFF. The DNA of the CDR3 is TGCGCCAGCAGCCTCTCGGGTGGCACTGAAGCTTTCTTT.

This sequence joins TRBV19 and TRBJ1-2; the D is unclear. This CDR3 has 15 amino acids. The germline CDR1 and CDR2 sequences are LNHDA and SQIVND (reference sequence). Trimming shortened V by 3 bases and J by 4 bases, and 15 bases separated the two germline ends. CDR3 protein: CASSILEPKTYGYTF. The CDR3 nucleotides read TGTGCCAGTAGTATCCTAGAGCCCAAGACCTATGGCTACACCTTC.

This chain joins TRBV7-2 and TRBJ1-1; a possible D gene is TRBD1 (6 bases). CDR1 is SGHTA and CDR2 is FQGNSA in the germline V gene. V was trimmed by 1 base and J by 5 bases, leaving 8 bases between them. The CDR3 contains 13 residues. CDR3 sequence reads: CASSLDRETEAFF. The CDR3 DNA follows: TGTGCCAGCAGCTTAGACAGGGAGACTGAAGCTTTCTTT.